The text below deals with one TCR beta chain. Its antigen remains unknown. These data belong to a study of cytomegalovirus exposure and HLA in healthy donors. Regarding the study as a whole: It was 164 TCR beta chains that were listed as cytomegalovirus-associated.

CDR1 is KGHSH, CDR2 LQKENI, per germline. V was clipped by 4 bases and J by 5 bases; unmatched bases: 2. This CDR3 comprises 14 residues. The repertoire was sequenced with immunoSEQ multiplex PCR; TCRdb's copy has only in-frame clones and lacks some. The sample holds 45,000 to 65,000 clones; roughly nine tenths are singletons and the top ten take more than 14%. The origin of this receptor is a woman younger than 35 in good health and CMV-seronegative. This chain joins TRBV18 and TRBJ1-6, with 7 bases fitting TRBD1. Sequenced material: PBMCs. As DNA, the CDR3 is TGTGCCAGCTCACGGGGACAGCATAATTCACCCCTCCACTTT. It yields the protein CASSRGQHNSPLHF.